This entry lists 27 T cell receptor beta chains sequenced from one sample in a study of cytomegalovirus exposure and HLA in healthy donors. Generated by immunoSEQ multiplex PCR, the TCRdb table keeps only in-frame clones and is missing some. The sample holds approximately 300,000 clones, roughly 90% seen once. The specimen was PBMCs. The receptors originated from a young woman in good health and CMV-seronegative.

This chain joins TRBV2 and TRBJ2-5, with 9 bases aligning to TRBD1. Trimming cost V 6 bases and J 1 base; bases outside gene matches: 3. Germline V lookup: CDR1 SNHLY, CDR2 FYNNEI. The CDR3 runs 14 residues. CDR3 protein: CASRDRGGQETQYF. DNA for the CDR3: TGTGCCAGCAGGGACAGGGGAGGCCAAGAGACCCAGTACTTC.

The chain links TRBV27 to TRBJ2-1, with 14 bases identical to TRBD2. The CDR3 is made up of 15 amino acids. Germline CDR1 MNHEY, CDR2 SMNVEV (reference sequence). Trimming at V came to 6 bases and at J to 9 bases, leaving 7 bases not matched to a gene. CDR3: CASRRGTSGGGEQFF. Here the CDR3 DNA reads TGTGCCAGCAGGCGGGGGACTAGCGGGGGTGGTGAGCAGTTCTTC.

The chain links TRBV27 to TRBJ2-1, with 7 bases identical to TRBD2. With 0 bases clipped from V and 7 bases from J, the junction kept 6 bases outside the gene matches. There are 15 residues in the CDR3. The V gene's germline CDR1 is MNHEY and CDR2 SMNVEV (reference sequence). The CDR3 nucleotides read TGTGCCAGCAGTTTATCGGGAGGGCCGAGGAATGAGCAGTTCTTC. Translating gives CASSLSGGPRNEQFF.

This clone was counted only a few times. The chain has TRBV18 and TRBJ2-2; TRBD1 might be the D (6 bases). Germline V gene sequence: CDR1 KGHSH, CDR2 LQKENI. The V and J ends lost 2 bases and 6 bases respectively, with 10 bases between them. This CDR3 contains 14 residues. CDR3 nucleotides: TGTGCCAGCTCACCAGGGGGCGCGTCCGGGGAGCTGTTTTTT. This translates into CASSPGGASGELFF.

This sequence joins TRBV6-5 and TRBJ2-7, with TRBD2 identical over 11 bases. Germline V gene lookup returns CDR1 MNHEY and CDR2 SVGAGI. The CDR3 length is 16 residues. With V trimmed by 0 bases and J by 5 bases, 6 bases remained unmatched. CDR3: CASSYSRLAGPHEQYF. CDR3 DNA: TGTGCCAGCAGTTACTCGCGACTAGCGGGACCCCACGAGCAGTACTTC.

A single count supports this clone. The V call is TRBV2, the J call TRBJ2-7, with a tentative D call TRBD1 (5 bases). V was shortened by 8 bases and J by 4 bases, with 21 bases between the two germline ends. This CDR3 spans 15 amino acids. Germline lookup yields CDR1 SNHLY and CDR2 FYNNEI. CDR3 nucleotide sequence: TGTGCCAGCCAGGGTTCCACCTCATCCAAATACGAGCAGTACTTC. Its translation is CASQGSTSSKYEQYF.

This clone was picked up one time. The chain recombines TRBV29-1 with TRBJ2-7, with TRBD2 matching over 7 bases. The J segment lost 3 bases and the V segment lost 0 bases, leaving 5 bases of the junction unmatched. The CDR3 is 14 amino acids. Germline V gene sequence: CDR1 SQVTM, CDR2 ANQGSEA. The CDR3 DNA reads as TGCAGCGTTGAAGATCCCAGCGGGGTCTACGAGCAGTACTTC. Its translation: CSVEDPSGVYEQYF.

The rearrangement links TRBV5-4 to TRBJ2-7, with D perhaps TRBD2 (5 bases). The CDR3 runs to 14 residues. The germline V gene encodes CDR1 SGHNT and CDR2 YYREEE (reference sequence). The ends were cut back, 4 bases at V and 4 bases at J, with 15 bases in the middle. The CDR3 DNA is TGTGCCAGCAGCCCCCCCGAGGGTGGGTACGAGCAGTACTTC. It specifies CASSPPEGGYEQYF.

The chain is built from TRBV10-3 and TRBJ1-2, with 8 bases fitting TRBD1. CDR3 size: 14 residues. V lost 6 bases and J lost 6; bases outside the gene matches: 9. From germline, CDR1 is ENHRY and CDR2 SYGVKD. CDR3 bases: TGTGCCATCAGCTCAACGGACAGGGACCATGGCTACACCTTC. It yields the protein CAISSTDRDHGYTF.

V usage is TRBV27 and J usage is TRBJ1-1, with no clear D. Germline lookup yields CDR1 MNHEY and CDR2 SMNVEV (reference sequence). The CDR3 runs to 14 residues. The ends were cut back, 3 bases at V and 2 bases at J, with 10 bases in the middle. CDR3 in DNA: TGTGCCAGCAGTTTCCAGCCGGGAAACACTGAAGCTTTCTTT. It specifies CASSFQPGNTEAFF.

This clone was counted a single time. The chain couples TRBV6-5 to TRBJ2-2; 9 bases agree with TRBD1. The V and J ends lost 1 base and 7 bases, in that order; junction bases with no gene match: 7. This CDR3 contains 16 residues. Per the germline V gene, CDR1 is MNHEY and CDR2 is SVGAGI. CDR3 region: CASSYWGTGSFGELFF. The CDR3 coding sequence is TGTGCCAGCAGTTACTGGGGGACAGGGAGTTTCGGGGAGCTGTTTTTT.

J is TRBJ2-7 and V is TRBV27; perhaps TRBD2 as D (5 bases). This CDR3 contains 15 residues. The V gene's germline CDR1 is MNHEY and CDR2 SMNVEV (reference sequence). The V and J ends lost 7 bases and 3 bases respectively, with 19 bases between them. The DNA of the CDR3 is TGTGCCAGCATCCCACGACTGGACTCTCACTACGAGCAGTACTTC. Translated: CASIPRLDSHYEQYF.

This clone showed up just a few times. This chain joins TRBV11-3 and TRBJ2-3, with 8 bases fitting TRBD2. The CDR3 is 15 residues long. Germline assignment: CDR1 SGHNT and CDR2 YENEEA. V lost 1 base, J lost 4 bases, and 4 bases stayed unmatched. For the CDR3, the DNA is TGTGCCAGCAGCTTAGCTGTCGGGAGGGCAGATACGCAGTATTTT. Its translation is CASSLAVGRADTQYF.

The genes are TRBV4-3 and TRBJ2-7, with 7 positions matching TRBD2. Germline CDR1 reads LGHNA; CDR2 reads YSLEER. The CDR3 length is 15 residues. Trimming at V came to 4 bases and at J to 4 bases, leaving 10 bases not matched to a gene. The CDR3 here is CASSRGAGYGYEQYF. The DNA for the CDR3 is TGCGCCAGCAGCCGCGGAGCGGGGTATGGGTACGAGCAGTACTTC.

The chain couples TRBV4-2 to TRBJ1-2; maybe TRBD1 (5 bases). Per germline, CDR1 LGHNA and CDR2 YNFKEQ. The ends were cut back, 4 bases at V and 6 bases at J, with 15 bases in the middle. There are 14 residues in the CDR3. Here the CDR3 DNA reads TGTGCCAGCAGCCCCAGGGCCCTACGGGATGGCTACACCTTC. Amino acid sequence: CASSPRALRDGYTF.

This clone occurred once. V is TRBV11-3 and J is TRBJ2-2, with D maybe TRBD2 (5 bases). The germline gives CDR1 SGHNT, CDR2 YENEEA. This CDR3 contains 14 residues. V shed 8 bases and J shed 4 bases, with 14 bases lying between them. Here the CDR3 reads CASSGLAGTGELFF. CDR3 sequence (DNA): TGTGCCAGCTCAGGCCTAGCCGGCACCGGGGAGCTGTTTTTT.

The chain joins TRBV6-5 to TRBJ2-7, with 10 bases identical to TRBD2. Trimming took 0 bases from V and 4 from J; bases not matched to a gene: 6. The CDR3 has 16 residues. Per germline, CDR1 MNHEY and CDR2 SVGAGI. The CDR3: CASSYSGSGRAYEQYF. CDR3 coding DNA: TGTGCCAGCAGTTACTCGGGCAGCGGGAGGGCTTACGAGCAGTACTTC.

J is TRBJ1-4 and V is TRBV5-1; possible D gene TRBD1, 5 bases. CDR1 is SGHRS and CDR2 is YFSETQ in the germline V gene. This CDR3 contains 15 residues. Trimming removed 2 bases at V and 3 bases at J, with 11 bases between. CDR3 sequence reads: CASSFRGEANEKLFF. The CDR3 bases are TGCGCCAGCAGCTTTCGGGGGGAAGCTAATGAAAAACTGTTTTTT.

This clone was counted a few times. The J gene is TRBJ2-5, the V gene TRBV11-3, with 14 bases matching TRBD2. This CDR3 spans 17 amino acids. Germline V gene lookup returns CDR1 SGHNT and CDR2 YENEEA. Trimming at V came to 1 base and at J to 5 bases, leaving 6 bases not matched to a gene. In nucleotides, the CDR3 is TGTGCCAGCAGCTTAGGGGGGACTAGCGGGAGCAGGGAGACCCAGTACTTC. This encodes CASSLGGTSGSRETQYF.

The CDR3 nucleotides read TGTGCCAGCAGCTTTCGGGTAGCGGGAAACTACGAGCAGTACTTC. This sequence encodes CASSFRVAGNYEQYF. This chain joins TRBV7-8 and TRBJ2-7; 8 positions agree with TRBD2. The CDR3 contains 15 residues. Germline-derived CDR1 and CDR2 are SGHVS and FQNEAQ. With 3 bases clipped from V and 3 bases from J, the junction kept 7 bases outside the gene matches.

The chain links TRBV7-9 to TRBJ2-2, with 8 bases that match TRBD1. The V gene end was trimmed by 5 bases and the J gene end by 0 bases; junction bases not matched to a gene: 8. The CDR3 is 17 amino acids. CDR1 SEHNR and CDR2 FQNEAQ come from the germline V gene (reference sequence). The CDR3 DNA sequence: TGTGCCAGCAGCCCTCTTCAGGACAGGGCGAACACCGGGGAGCTGTTTTTT. Protein sequence: CASSPLQDRANTGELFF. Complete variable domain (other parts from reference TRBV7-9 and TRBJ2-2): DTGVSQNPRHKITKRGQNVTFRCDPISEHNRLYWYRQTLGQGPEFLTYFQNEAQLEKSRLLSDRFSAERPKGSFSTLEIQRTEQGDSAMYLCASSPLQDRANTGELFFGEGSRLTVL.

This clone was seen a handful of times. V usage is TRBV4-1 and J usage is TRBJ2-7; maybe TRBD2 (5 bases). V lost 2 bases and J lost 3, with 14 bases in between. Germline V gene data show CDR1 as MGHRA and CDR2 as YSYEKL. The CDR3 is 15 amino acids. The CDR3 protein is CASSQNPSRNYEQYF. The CDR3 DNA is TGCGCCAGCAGCCAAAACCCTAGCAGAAACTACGAGCAGTACTTC.

The gene calls are TRBV6-1 and TRBJ1-5, with D perhaps TRBD1 (5 bases). V gave up 1 base and J gave up 4 bases, with 11 bases separating them. The germline V gene has CDR1 MNHNS and CDR2 SASEGT. The CDR3 covers 15 residues. The CDR3 here is CASSEGQSGNQPQHF. As DNA, the CDR3 is TGTGCCAGCAGTGAAGGACAGTCCGGTAATCAGCCCCAGCATTTT.

This clone has ten or more counts. The chain employs TRBV27 and TRBJ1-4; 7 bases are a match to TRBD1. With V trimmed by 5 bases and J by 8 bases, 5 bases remained unmatched. The CDR3 is 13 amino acids. Germline loops: CDR1 MNHEY, CDR2 SMNVEV (reference sequence). The CDR3 DNA reads as TGTGCCAGCAGTGACAGGGTTAGAGAAAAACTGTTTTTT. Amino acids: CASSDRVREKLFF.

The chain carries TRBV19 and TRBJ1-1; D might be TRBD1 (5 bases). V was pared by 7 bases and J by 0 bases, with 12 bases between. The CDR3 has 14 amino acids. Germline assignment: CDR1 LNHDA and CDR2 SQIVND (reference sequence). The CDR3 DNA follows: TGTGCCAGTATGGAGGGGCAGGTGAACACTGAAGCTTTCTTT. This encodes CASMEGQVNTEAFF.

This chain uses TRBV5-4 with TRBJ2-7; TRBD2 is a possible D gene (6 bases). Trimming took off 4 bases at V and 2 bases at J, with 13 bases between the two ends. This CDR3 spans 14 amino acids. Germline V gene sequence: CDR1 SGHNT, CDR2 YYREEE (reference sequence). In DNA, the CDR3 is TGTGCCAGCAGCAATTCCGGGACTCCCTACGAGCAGTACTTC. Translating it yields CASSNSGTPYEQYF. The full variable domain, completed using reference TRBV5-4 and TRBJ2-7, is ETGVTQSPTHLIKTRGQQVTLRCSSQSGHNTVSWYQQALGQGPQFIFQYYREEENGRGNFPPRFSGLQFPNYSSELNVNALELDDSALYLCASSNSGTPYEQYFGPGTRLTVT.

The chain combines TRBV28 with TRBJ2-5, with 8 bases identical to TRBD1. CDR3 length equals 16 residues. Trimming at V came to 3 bases and at J to 1 base, leaving 7 bases not matched to a gene. CDR1 MDHEN and CDR2 SYDVKM come from the germline V gene. DNA of the CDR3: TGTGCCAGCAGTTTTCAAAGGACAGGGACCCAAGAGACCCAGTACTTC. As protein: CASSFQRTGTQETQYF.